Following are 8 T cell receptor beta chains from one sample sequenced in a study of T cells in Graves' hyperthyroidism and ophthalmopathy. Amplified regions were TCR beta CDR3 sequences from RNA transcripts. During a first-round RT-PCR of the TCR CDR3, the HTBI primer set was used. TCRdb re-called the multiplex PCR reads through MiXCR, storing one row per CDR3 protein. The data show around 340,000 distinct CDR3 sequences, with 14% seen just once and around 23% held by the top ten. Sequenced: blood. These receptors all come from a woman aged 30 to 39 with Graves' hyperthyroidism.

This clonotype occurred many times. The J gene is TRBJ1-2, the V gene TRBV12-3 or TRBV12-4; D is perhaps TRBD1 (5 bases). The CDR3 totals 13 residues. V dropped 3 bases and J dropped 7 bases, with 12 bases sitting between them. CDR3: CASSLGGEIGYTF. CDR3 DNA: TGTGCCAGCAGTTTGGGGGGGGAGATTGGCTACACCTTC.

The gene calls are TRBV5-5 and TRBJ2-1, with TRBD2 matching over 10 bases. The ends lost 4 bases at V and 7 bases at J; junction bases unmatched: 11. The germline CDR1 and CDR2 sequences are SGHKS and YYEKEE (reference sequence). The CDR3 length is 16 residues. CDR3 sequence (DNA): TGTGCCAGCAGCGCCGGACTAGCGGCGAGTGCAAATGAGCAGTTCTTC. This gives the protein CASSAGLAASANEQFF.

This clonotype was counted at least ten times. In DNA form, the CDR3 reads TGTGCCTGTTGGGGGGACAACTACGAGCAGTACTTC. It specifies CACWGDNYEQYF. V and J are TRBV28 and TRBJ2-7; the D call may be TRBD1 or TRBD2 (6 bases each). Trimming left V 11 bases short and J 3 bases short, with 14 bases between. The CDR3 extends over 12 amino acids. Per the germline V gene, CDR1 is MDHEN and CDR2 is SYDVKM.

A word on this clonotype: One base away lies a much larger clone, so this may be a sequencing read error. The chain uses TRBV20-1 and TRBJ1-5; TRBD1 matches 7 bases. V shed 6 bases and J 0 bases; nucleotides not matched to a gene: 8. Germline CDR1 reads DFQATT; CDR2 reads SNEGSKA (reference sequence). There are 15 residues in the CDR3. Here the CDR3 DNA reads TGCAGTGCCTATATCGGGACAGTTAGCAATCAGCCCCAGCATTTT. It is translated as CSAYIGTVSNQPQHF.

This clonotype was counted ten times or more. V is TRBV2 and J is TRBJ1-1; D remains unclear. This CDR3 is built from 15 residues. Germline V gene data show CDR1 as SNHLY and CDR2 as FYNNEI. The germline V and J ends were trimmed by 10 bases and 0 bases, with 18 bases remaining between them. CDR3 amino acids: CAIISGASLNTEAFF. DNA for the CDR3: TGTGCCATTATATCAGGCGCGTCACTGAACACTGAAGCTTTCTTT.

V is TRBV18 and J is TRBJ1-2, with D possibly TRBD1 on 5 matching bases. This CDR3 region has 14 residues. V was trimmed by 0 bases and J by 4 bases, leaving 9 bases between them. The germline CDR1 and CDR2 sequences are KGHSH and LQKENI. The CDR3 loop reads CASSPPGTVYGYTF. CDR3 in DNA: TGTGCCAGCTCACCACCTGGGACGGTCTATGGCTACACCTTC. The full variable domain, rest sourced from reference TRBV18 and TRBJ1-2, is NAGVMQNPRHLVRRRGQEARLRCSPMKGHSHVYWYRQLPEEGLKFMVYLQKENIIDESGMPKERFSAEFPKEGPSILRIQQVVRGDSAAYFCASSPPGTVYGYTFGSGTRLTVV.

At least ten counts were recorded for this clonotype. The chain carries TRBV2 and TRBJ2-3; 7 nucleotides agree with TRBD2. CDR3 length: 13 residues. Trimming removed 10 bases from V and 11 bases from J; junction bases left unmatched: 15. CDR1 is SNHLY, CDR2 FYNNEI, per germline. The CDR3 DNA sequence: TGTGCCACCTGCCCGGGGAGGGCCTCTGAGCAGTATTTT. Protein sequence: CATCPGRASEQYF.

The CDR3 sequence: CASSPGTTGPYNQPQHF. The CDR3, as DNA: TGTGCCAGCAGCCCGGGGACGACAGGGCCCTACAATCAGCCCCAGCATTTT. The V call is TRBV3-1, the J call TRBJ1-5, with 7 positions matching TRBD1. The CDR3 has 17 amino acids. The germline CDR1 and CDR2 sequences are LGHDT and YNNKEL (reference sequence). Trimming at V came to 4 bases and at J to 3 bases, leaving 12 bases not matched to a gene.